This paragraph reports one T cell receptor (beta chain). Its antigen is unidentified. The data are from a study of shared clonotypes between healthy human individuals. The study's findings and limits: Some clonotypes were shared by all four sorted-subset donors, while others were not shared. The non-shared ones had lower generation probabilities than the shared ones. Compared with memory subsets, naive subsets generally had larger estimated richness.

The CDR3 loop spans 17 amino acids. V lost 2 bases to trimming and J lost 1 base; unmatched junction nucleotides: 11. CDR1 and CDR2 from the germline V gene are SGHVS and FQNEAQ. Sequenced by immunoSEQ multiplex PCR; TCRdb stores in-frame clones only, minus some. Among 1.5 million to 1.9 million clones listed, about 98% were seen once. Every contributor of samples was a Caucasian grown-up residing in Nashville, Tennessee. It was into CD45RA+ naive and CD45RA-negative memory subsets that the CD4+ cells were split. The sequenced sample was naive CD4+ T cells sorted from blood. The subset denotes: CD45RA+ positively selected. This chain uses TRBV7-8 with TRBJ2-7; 7 nucleotides match TRBD2. This TCR was recovered from a man under 40 in good health. As DNA, the CDR3 is TGTGCCAGCAGCTTAAGTGCGGTACTAGCGTTTTCCTACGAGCAGTACTTC. Translated: CASSLSAVLAFSYEQYF.